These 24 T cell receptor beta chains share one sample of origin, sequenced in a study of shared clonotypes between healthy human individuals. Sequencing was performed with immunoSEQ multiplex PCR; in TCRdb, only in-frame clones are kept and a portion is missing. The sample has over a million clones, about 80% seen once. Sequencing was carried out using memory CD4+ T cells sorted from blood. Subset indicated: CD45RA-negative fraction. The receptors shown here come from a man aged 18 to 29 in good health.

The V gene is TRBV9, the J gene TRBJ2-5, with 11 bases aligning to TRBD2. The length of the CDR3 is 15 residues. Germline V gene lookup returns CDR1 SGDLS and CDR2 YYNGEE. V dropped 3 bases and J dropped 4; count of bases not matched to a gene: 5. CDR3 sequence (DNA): TGTGCCAGCAGCGCTCGACTAGCGGGAACAGAGACCCAGTACTTC. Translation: CASSARLAGTETQYF.

The CDR3 nucleotides are TGTGCCAGCAGCTTAGTACCCGGGACTAAGAACACCGGGGAGCTGTTTTTT. Its protein product is CASSLVPGTKNTGELFF. V and J are TRBV7-8 and TRBJ2-2, with 7 bases lining up with TRBD2. The germline CDR1 and CDR2 sequences are SGHVS and FQNEAQ. The junction had 6 bases not matched to a gene; V was cut back by 1 base and J by 1 base. This CDR3 is built from 17 residues.

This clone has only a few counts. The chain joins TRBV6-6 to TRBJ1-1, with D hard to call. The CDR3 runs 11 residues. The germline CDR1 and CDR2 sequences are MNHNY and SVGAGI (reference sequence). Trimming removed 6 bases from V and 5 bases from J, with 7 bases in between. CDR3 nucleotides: TGTGCCAGCAGGCAAAGAACTGAAGCTTTCTTT. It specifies CASRQRTEAFF.

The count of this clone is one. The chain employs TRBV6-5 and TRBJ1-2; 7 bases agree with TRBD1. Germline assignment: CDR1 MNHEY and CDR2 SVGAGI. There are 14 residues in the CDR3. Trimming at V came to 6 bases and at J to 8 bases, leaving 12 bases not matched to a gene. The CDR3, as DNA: TGTGCCAGCAGGCCTACAGGGGAACTAAAGGGCTACACCTTC. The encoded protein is CASRPTGELKGYTF.

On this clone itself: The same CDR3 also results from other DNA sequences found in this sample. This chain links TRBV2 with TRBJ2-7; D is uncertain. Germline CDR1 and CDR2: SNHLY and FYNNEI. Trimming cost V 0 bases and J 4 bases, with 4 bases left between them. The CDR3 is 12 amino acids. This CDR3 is CASSEAGYEQYF. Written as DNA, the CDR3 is TGTGCCAGCAGTGAAGCAGGGTACGAGCAGTACTTC.

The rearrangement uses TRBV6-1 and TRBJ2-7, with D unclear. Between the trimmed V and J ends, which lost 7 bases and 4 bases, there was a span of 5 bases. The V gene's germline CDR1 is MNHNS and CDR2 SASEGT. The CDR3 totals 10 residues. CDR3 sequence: CASMEYEQYF. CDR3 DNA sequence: TGTGCCAGCATGGAATACGAGCAGTACTTC.

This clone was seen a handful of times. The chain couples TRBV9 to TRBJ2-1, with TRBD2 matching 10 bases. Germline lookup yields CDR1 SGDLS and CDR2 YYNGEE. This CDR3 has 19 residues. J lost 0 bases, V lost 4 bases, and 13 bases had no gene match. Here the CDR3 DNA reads TGTGCCAGCAGCATCGTAGCGGGGGGCCCTTCTATCTCCTACAATGAGCAGTTCTTC. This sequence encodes CASSIVAGGPSISYNEQFF.

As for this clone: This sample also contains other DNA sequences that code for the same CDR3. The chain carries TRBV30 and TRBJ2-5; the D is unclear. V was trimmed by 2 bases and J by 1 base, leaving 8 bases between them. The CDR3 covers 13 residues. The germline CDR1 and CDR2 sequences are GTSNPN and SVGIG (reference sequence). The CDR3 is CAWSLGFQETQYF. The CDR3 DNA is TGTGCCTGGAGTTTAGGGTTCCAAGAGACCCAGTACTTC.

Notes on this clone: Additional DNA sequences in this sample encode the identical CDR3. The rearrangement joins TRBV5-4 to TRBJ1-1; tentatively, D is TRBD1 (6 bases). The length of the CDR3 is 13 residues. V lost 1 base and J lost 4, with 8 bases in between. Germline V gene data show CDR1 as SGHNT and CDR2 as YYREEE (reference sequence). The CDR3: CASSLTGITEAFF. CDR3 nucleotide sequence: TGTGCCAGCAGCTTGACAGGGATCACTGAAGCTTTCTTT.

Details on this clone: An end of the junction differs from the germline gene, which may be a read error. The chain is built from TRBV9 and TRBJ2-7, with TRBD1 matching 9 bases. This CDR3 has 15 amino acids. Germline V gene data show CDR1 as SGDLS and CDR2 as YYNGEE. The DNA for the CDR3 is TGTGCCAGCAGCGTGGGACAGGGTCCCTCTTATGGCCTTCTTTTC. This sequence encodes CASSVGQGPSYGLLF.

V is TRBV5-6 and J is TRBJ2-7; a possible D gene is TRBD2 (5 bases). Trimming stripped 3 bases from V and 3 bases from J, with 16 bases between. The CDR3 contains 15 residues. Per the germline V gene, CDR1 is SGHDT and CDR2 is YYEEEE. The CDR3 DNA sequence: TGTGCCAGCAGCTCCCTCGGACTGATTATCTACGAGCAGTACTTC. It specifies CASSSLGLIIYEQYF.

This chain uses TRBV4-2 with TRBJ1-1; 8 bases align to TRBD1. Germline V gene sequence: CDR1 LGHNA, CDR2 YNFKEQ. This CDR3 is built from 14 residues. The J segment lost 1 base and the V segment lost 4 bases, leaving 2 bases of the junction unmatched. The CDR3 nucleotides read TGTGCCAGCAGCCTACAGGGGGGGAACACTGAAGCTTTCTTT. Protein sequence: CASSLQGGNTEAFF.

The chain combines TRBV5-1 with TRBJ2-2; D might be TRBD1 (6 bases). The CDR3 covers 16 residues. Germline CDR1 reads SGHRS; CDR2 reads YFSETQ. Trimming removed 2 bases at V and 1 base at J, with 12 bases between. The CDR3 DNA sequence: TGCGCCAGCAGCTTTAGGGACACCCAGAACACCGGGGAGCTGTTTTTT. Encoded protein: CASSFRDTQNTGELFF.

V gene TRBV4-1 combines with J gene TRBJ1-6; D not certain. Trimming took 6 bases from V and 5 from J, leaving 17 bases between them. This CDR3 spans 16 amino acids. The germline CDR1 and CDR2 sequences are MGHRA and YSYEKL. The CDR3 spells CASSRGGGFDNSPLHF. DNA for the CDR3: TGCGCCAGCAGTCGCGGAGGAGGGTTCGATAATTCACCCCTCCACTTT.

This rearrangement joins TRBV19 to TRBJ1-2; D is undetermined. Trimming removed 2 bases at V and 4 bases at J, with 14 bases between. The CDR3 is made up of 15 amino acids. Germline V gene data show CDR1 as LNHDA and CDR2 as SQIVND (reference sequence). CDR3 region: CASSIRLQAFYGYTF. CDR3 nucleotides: TGTGCCAGTAGTATACGGCTGCAGGCCTTCTATGGCTACACCTTC.

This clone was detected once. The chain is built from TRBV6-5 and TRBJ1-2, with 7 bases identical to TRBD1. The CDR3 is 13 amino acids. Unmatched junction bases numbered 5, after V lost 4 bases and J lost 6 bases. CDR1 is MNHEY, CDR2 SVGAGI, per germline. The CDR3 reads CASSSLRGDGYTF. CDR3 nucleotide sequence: TGTGCCAGCAGTTCCCTCAGGGGGGATGGCTACACCTTC.

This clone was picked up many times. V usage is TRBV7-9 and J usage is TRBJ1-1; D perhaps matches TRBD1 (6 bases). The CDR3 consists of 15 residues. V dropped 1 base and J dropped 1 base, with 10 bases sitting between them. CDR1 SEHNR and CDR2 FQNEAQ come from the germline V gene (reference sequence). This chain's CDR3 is CASSLVTGPNTEAFF. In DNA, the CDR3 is TGTGCCAGCAGCTTAGTTACAGGGCCGAACACTGAAGCTTTCTTT.

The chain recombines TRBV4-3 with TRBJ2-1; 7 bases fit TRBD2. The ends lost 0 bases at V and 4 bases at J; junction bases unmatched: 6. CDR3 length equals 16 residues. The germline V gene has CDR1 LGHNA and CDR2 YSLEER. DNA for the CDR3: TGCGCCAGCAGCCAAGATTGGGCGGGAGCTTACAATGAGCAGTTCTTC. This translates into CASSQDWAGAYNEQFF.

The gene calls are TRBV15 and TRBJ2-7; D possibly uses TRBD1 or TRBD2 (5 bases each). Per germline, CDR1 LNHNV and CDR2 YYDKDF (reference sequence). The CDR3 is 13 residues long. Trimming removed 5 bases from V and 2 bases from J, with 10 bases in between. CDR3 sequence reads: CATSPGTTYEQYF. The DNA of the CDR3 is TGTGCCACCAGCCCCGGGACCACCTACGAGCAGTACTTC. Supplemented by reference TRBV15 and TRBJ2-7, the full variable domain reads DAMVIQNPRYQVTQFGKPVTLSCSQTLNHNVMYWYQQKSSQAPKLLFHYYDKDFNNEADTPDNFQSRRPNTSFCFLDIRSPGLGDTAMYLCATSPGTTYEQYFGPGTRLTVT.

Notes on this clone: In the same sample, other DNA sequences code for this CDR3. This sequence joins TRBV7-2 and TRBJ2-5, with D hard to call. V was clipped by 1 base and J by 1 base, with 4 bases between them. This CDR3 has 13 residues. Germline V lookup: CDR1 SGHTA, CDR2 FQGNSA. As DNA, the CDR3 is TGTGCCAGCAGCTTAGTGGTCCAAGAGACCCAGTACTTC. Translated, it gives CASSLVVQETQYF. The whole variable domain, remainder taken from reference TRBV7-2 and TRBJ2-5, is GAGVSQSPSNKVTEKGKDVELRCDPISGHTALYWYRQSLGQGLEFLIYFQGNSAPDKSGLPSDRFSAERTGGSVSTLTIQRTQQEDSAVYLCASSLVVQETQYFGPGTRLLVL.

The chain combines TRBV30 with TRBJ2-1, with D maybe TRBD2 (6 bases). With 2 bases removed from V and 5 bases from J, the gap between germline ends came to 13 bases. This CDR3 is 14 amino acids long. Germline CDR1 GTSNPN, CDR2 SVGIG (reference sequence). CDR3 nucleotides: TGTGCCTGGAGTAAAATAGCGGTGAACAATGAGCAGTTCTTC. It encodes CAWSKIAVNNEQFF.

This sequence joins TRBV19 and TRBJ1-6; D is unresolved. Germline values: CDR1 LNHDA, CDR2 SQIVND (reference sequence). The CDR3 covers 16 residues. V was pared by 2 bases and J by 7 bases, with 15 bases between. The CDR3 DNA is TGTGCCAGTAGTATACTGGCAGGCCGAAGGAATTCACCCCTCCACTTT. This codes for CASSILAGRRNSPLHF.

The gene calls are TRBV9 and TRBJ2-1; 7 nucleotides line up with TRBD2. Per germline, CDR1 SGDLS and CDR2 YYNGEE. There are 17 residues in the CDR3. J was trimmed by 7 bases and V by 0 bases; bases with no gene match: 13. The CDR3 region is CASSVDPSAGASNEQFF. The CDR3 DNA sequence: TGTGCCAGCAGCGTAGACCCCTCGGCGGGAGCATCTAATGAGCAGTTCTTC.

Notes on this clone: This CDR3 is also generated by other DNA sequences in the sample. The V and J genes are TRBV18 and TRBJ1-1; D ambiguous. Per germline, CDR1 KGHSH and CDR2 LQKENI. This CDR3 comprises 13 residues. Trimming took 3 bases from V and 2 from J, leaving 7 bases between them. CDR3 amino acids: CASSPTVNTEAFF. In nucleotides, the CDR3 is TGTGCCAGCTCACCGACCGTTAACACTGAAGCTTTCTTT.